One and the same sample provided the 9 T cell receptor beta chains below, sequenced in a study of a mutant IDH1 vaccine in newly diagnosed glioma. The table came from immunoSEQ multiplex PCR; TCRdb's copy has only in-frame clones and leaves some out. The top ten hold 3.5% to 4% of the sample, which has about 44,000 clones, more than 85% seen once. No antigens are known for them. Time point noted: week 23, last vaccination. A 20-mer mutant IDH1 peptide at 300 ug was injected subcutaneously with topical imiquimod. The sequencing used PBMCs, collected from a glioma patient whose treatment included an IDH1 peptide vaccine. Source of these receptors: a man in his fifties with glioma.

V usage is TRBV6-4 and J usage is TRBJ1-5; 11 bases fit TRBD1. CDR3 length: 19 amino acids. The trim removed 0 bases at V and 4 bases at J, leaving 11 bases unmatched. Per germline, CDR1 MRHNA and CDR2 SNTAGT. The CDR3 DNA reads as TGTGCCAGCAGTGACTCCGGGGGGGGACAGGGGGATCGGAATCAGCCCCAGCATTTT. This translates into CASSDSGGGQGDRNQPQHF.

This clone was counted a single time. This rearrangement joins TRBV14 to TRBJ2-3; D unclear. Germline V gene sequence: CDR1 SGHDN, CDR2 FVKESK. With 1 base removed from V and 11 bases from J, the gap between germline ends came to 16 bases. The CDR3 spans 14 residues. The CDR3: CASSQGLLLSWQYF. CDR3 bases: TGTGCCAGCAGCCAAGGCTTACTTTTGTCGTGGCAGTATTTT. Combining the CDR3 with reference TRBV14 and TRBJ2-3 gives the whole variable domain EAGVTQFPSHSVIEKGQTVTLRCDPISGHDNLYWYRRVMGKEIKFLLHFVKESKQDESGMPNNRFLAERTGGTYSTLKVQPAELEDSGVYFCASSQGLLLSWQYFGPGTRLTVL.

V and J are TRBV29-1 and TRBJ1-5; perhaps TRBD1 as D (6 bases). The CDR3 is 13 amino acids. Germline CDR1 is SQVTM and CDR2 is ANQGSEA. The V end was cut by 4 bases, the J end by 4 bases, with 11 bases between. The CDR3, as DNA: TGCAGCGTTGTGGTCCAGGGGAATCAGCCCCAGCATTTT. Translated, it gives CSVVVQGNQPQHF.

The genes are TRBV28 and TRBJ1-2, with TRBD1 matching 10 bases. The CDR3 runs 15 residues. Trimming cost V 6 bases and J 7 bases; bases outside gene matches: 11. CDR1 and CDR2 from the germline V gene are MDHEN and SYDVKM. CDR3 bases: TGTGCCAGCAGGGGGGTGAGGACAGGGGGTACTGGCTACACCTTC. Residues: CASRGVRTGGTGYTF.

The rearrangement uses TRBV21-1 and TRBJ2-5; the DNA was not compared with TRBD1, the D call given in the table. TRBV21-1 is noted as a pseudogene. The CDR3 length is 15 residues. The chain's CDR3 is CAGHFRQGAQETQYF. The CDR3 bases are TGTGCCGGCCACTTCCGGCAGGGGGCGCAAGAGACCCAGTACTTC.

This chain links TRBV7-2 with TRBJ2-5, with D perhaps given as TRBD1 or TRBD2 (6 bases each). Germline assignment: CDR1 SGHTA and CDR2 FQGNSA. Trimming removed 3 bases from V and 5 bases from J, with 16 bases in between. The CDR3 is made up of 15 amino acids. The CDR3 spells CASSFDTGRMETQYF. The CDR3 bases are TGTGCCAGCAGCTTTGATACAGGGAGGATGGAGACCCAGTACTTC.

J is TRBJ1-3 and V is TRBV30, with D possibly TRBD1 on 6 matching bases. This CDR3 comprises 15 residues. Trimming cost V 7 bases and J 0 bases, with 16 bases left between them. Germline CDR1 is GTSNPN and CDR2 is SVGIG (reference sequence). The CDR3 protein is CASLGQLHSGNTIYF. In DNA form, the CDR3 reads TGTGCCTCATTAGGACAGCTTCACTCTGGAAACACCATATATTTT.

The V gene is TRBV28, the J gene TRBJ2-5, with D unclear. The germline V and J ends were trimmed by 5 bases and 0 bases, with 10 bases remaining between them. Germline V lookup: CDR1 MDHEN, CDR2 SYDVKM. The CDR3 has 14 residues. This chain's CDR3 is CASSPSAYQETQYF. CDR3 coding DNA: TGTGCCAGCAGTCCGAGCGCGTACCAAGAGACCCAGTACTTC.

The chain combines TRBV6-5 with TRBJ2-1, with a possible D match to TRBD1 (6 bases). CDR1 and CDR2 from the germline V gene are MNHEY and SVGAGI. This CDR3 comprises 12 residues. V was cut by 7 bases and J by 7 bases, with 11 bases left in between. CDR3 bases: TGTGCCAGCAACACAGGGCGGAATGAGCAGTTCTTC. Translating gives CASNTGRNEQFF.